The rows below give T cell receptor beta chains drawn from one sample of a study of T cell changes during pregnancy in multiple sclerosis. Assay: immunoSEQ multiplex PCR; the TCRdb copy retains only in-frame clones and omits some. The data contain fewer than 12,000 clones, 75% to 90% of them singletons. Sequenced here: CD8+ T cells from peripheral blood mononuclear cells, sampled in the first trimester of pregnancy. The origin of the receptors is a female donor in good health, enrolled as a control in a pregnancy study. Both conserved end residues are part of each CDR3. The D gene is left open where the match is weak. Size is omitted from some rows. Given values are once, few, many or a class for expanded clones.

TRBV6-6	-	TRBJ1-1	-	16	CASAKDGNYELAEAFF	TGTGCCAGCGCAAAAGACGGAAACTATGAACTGGCTGAAGCTTTCTTT
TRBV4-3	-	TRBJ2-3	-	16	CASSQGASVRSDTQYF	TGCGCCAGCAGCCAAGGTGCTAGCGTTCGCTCAGATACGCAGTATTTT
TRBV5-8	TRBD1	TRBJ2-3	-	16	CASSHRDRGSTDTQYF	TGTGCCAGCAGCCACCGGGACAGGGGAAGCACAGATACGCAGTATTTT
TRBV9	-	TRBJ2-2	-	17	CASSVLFSPANTGELFF	TGTGCCAGCAGCGTCTTATTTTCCCCGGCGAACACCGGGGAGCTGTTTTTT
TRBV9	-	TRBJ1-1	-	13	CASSVGGDHEAFF	TGTGCCAGCAGCGTGGGCGGGGACCATGAAGCTTTCTTT
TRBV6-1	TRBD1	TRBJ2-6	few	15	CASSGQGSGANVLTF	TGTGCCAGCAGTGGACAGGGCTCTGGGGCCAACGTCCTGACTTTC
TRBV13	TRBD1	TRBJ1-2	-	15	CASNGGRQGGDGYTF	TGTGCCAGCAACGGGGGTCGACAGGGCGGAGATGGCTACACCTTC
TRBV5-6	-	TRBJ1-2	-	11	CASRYRAGYTF	TGTGCCAGCAGGTACAGGGCTGGCTACACCTTC
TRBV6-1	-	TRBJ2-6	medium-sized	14	CASSELSGANVLTF	TGTGCCAGCAGTGAACTCTCTGGGGCCAACGTCCTGACTTTC
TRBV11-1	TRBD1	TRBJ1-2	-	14	CASSFHEGASGYTF	TGTGCCAGCAGCTTCCACGAGGGGGCTAGTGGCTACACCTTC
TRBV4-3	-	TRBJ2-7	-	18	CASSQDYVGRGLSNEQYF	TGCGCCAGCAGCCAAGATTATGTAGGTCGAGGGCTTTCCAACGAGCAGTACTTC
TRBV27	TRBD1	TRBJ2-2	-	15	CASSSGQGNTGELFF	TGTGCCAGCAGTTCGGGACAGGGGAACACCGGGGAGCTGTTTTTT
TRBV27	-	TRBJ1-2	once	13	CASSFTGLGGYTF	TGTGCCAGCAGTTTTACAGGGCTCGGGGGCTACACCTTC
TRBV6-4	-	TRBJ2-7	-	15	CASSPSEGAGYEQYF	TGTGCCAGCAGCCCGTCGGAAGGAGCGGGCTACGAGCAGTACTTC
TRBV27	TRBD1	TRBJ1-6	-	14	CASRIGQGNSPLHF	TGTGCCAGCAGAATCGGACAGGGGAATTCACCCCTCCACTTT
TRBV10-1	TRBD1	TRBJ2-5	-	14	CASSPDRGIETQYF	TGCGCCAGCAGCCCCGACAGGGGGATCGAGACCCAGTACTTC
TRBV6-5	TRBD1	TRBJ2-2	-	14	CASSFTTGAGELFF	TGTGCCAGCAGTTTTACAACAGGGGCCGGGGAGCTGTTTTTT
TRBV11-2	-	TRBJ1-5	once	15	CASSLGGTGNQPQHF	TGTGCCAGCAGCTTAGGAGGGACTGGCAATCAGCCCCAGCATTTT
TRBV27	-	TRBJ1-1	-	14	CASSSPTGTPEAFF	TGTGCCAGCAGTTCCCCCACAGGGACCCCTGAAGCTTTCTTT
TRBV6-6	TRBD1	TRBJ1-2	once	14	CASGSTGVAYGYTF	TGTGCCAGCGGAAGTACAGGGGTGGCCTATGGCTACACCTTC
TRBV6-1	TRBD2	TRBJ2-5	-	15	CASSGTSGGAETQYF	TGTGCCAGCAGTGGGACTAGCGGGGGGGCCGAGACCCAGTACTTC
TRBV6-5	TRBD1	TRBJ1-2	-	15	CASSYSPGTEYGYTF	TGTGCCAGCAGTTACTCACCCGGGACAGAGTATGGCTACACCTTC
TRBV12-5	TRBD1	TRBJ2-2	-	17	CASGLVTGTGKAGELFF	TGTGCTAGTGGTTTGGTAACGGGGACAGGGAAGGCCGGGGAGCTGTTTTTT
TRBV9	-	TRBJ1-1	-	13	CASSVDMNTEAFF	TGTGCCAGCAGCGTTGACATGAACACTGAAGCTTTCTTT
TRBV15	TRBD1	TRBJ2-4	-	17	CATSTRTGARLENIQYF	TGTGCCACCAGCACGAGGACAGGGGCAAGGCTGGAAAACATTCAGTACTTC
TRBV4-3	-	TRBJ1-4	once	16	CASSQDGAGTNEKLFF	TGCGCCAGCAGCCAAGATGGTGCAGGGACTAATGAAAAACTGTTTTTT
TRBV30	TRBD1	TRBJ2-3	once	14	CAWSLGTGEDTQYF	TGTGCCTGGAGTCTGGGGACAGGGGAAGATACGCAGTATTTT
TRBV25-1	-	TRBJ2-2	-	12	CASSTNTGELFF	TGTGCCAGCAGCACGAACACCGGGGAGCTGTTTTTT
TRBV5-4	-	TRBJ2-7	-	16	CASSLRTRGSPYEQYF	TGTGCCAGCAGCTTACGGACTCGGGGGTCCCCCTACGAGCAGTACTTC
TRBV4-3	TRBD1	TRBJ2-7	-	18	CASSQDLGGQGAFYEQYF	TGCGCCAGCAGCCAAGATCTAGGGGGACAGGGGGCTTTCTACGAGCAGTACTTC
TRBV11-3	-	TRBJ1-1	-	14	CASSLVSGSTEAFF	TGTGCCAGCAGCTTAGTTTCAGGAAGCACTGAAGCTTTCTTT
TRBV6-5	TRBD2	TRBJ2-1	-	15	CASSHSGGGGNEQFF	TGTGCCAGCAGTCACTCGGGTGGGGGAGGGAATGAGCAGTTCTTC
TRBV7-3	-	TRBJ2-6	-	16	CASSPRSLPGANVLTF	TGTGCCAGCAGCCCGAGAAGTCTGCCTGGGGCCAACGTCCTGACTTTC
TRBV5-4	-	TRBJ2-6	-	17	CASSLASSGSGANVLTF	TGTGCCAGCAGCTTGGCCTCATCGGGGTCTGGGGCCAACGTCCTGACTTTC
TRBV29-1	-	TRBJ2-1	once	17	CSALGAEVRLAYNEQFF	TGCAGCGCCCTAGGGGCAGAAGTCCGATTGGCCTACAATGAGCAGTTCTTC
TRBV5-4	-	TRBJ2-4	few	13	CASSPPAKNIQYF	TGTGCCAGCAGCCCCCCGGCCAAAAACATTCAGTACTTC
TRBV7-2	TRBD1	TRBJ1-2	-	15	CASSLLRTGMDGYTF	TGTGCCAGCAGCTTATTAAGGACAGGGATGGATGGCTACACCTTC
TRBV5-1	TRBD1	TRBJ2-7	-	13	CASSSTGAYEQYF	TGCGCCAGCAGCTCAACAGGGGCCTACGAGCAGTACTTC
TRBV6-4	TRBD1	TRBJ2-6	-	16	CASSVAPGGGANVLTF	TGTGCCAGCAGTGTGGCGCCAGGGGGTGGGGCCAACGTCCTGACTTTC
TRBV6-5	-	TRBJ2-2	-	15	CASSSRGLLSGELFF	TGTGCCAGCAGTTCCCGGGGACTGCTTTCGGGGGAGCTGTTTTTT
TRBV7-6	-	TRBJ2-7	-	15	CASSIGRGISYEQYF	TGTGCCAGCAGTATCGGACGCGGGATCTCCTACGAGCAGTACTTC
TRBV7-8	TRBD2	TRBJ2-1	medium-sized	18	CASSLSGTSGGAYNEQFF	TGTGCCAGCAGCCTATCCGGGACTAGCGGGGGGGCCTACAATGAGCAGTTCTTC